This is a list of T cell receptor beta chains from one sample in a study of T cells after yellow fever vaccination. From the 5' RACE reads, TCRdb called clonotypes with MiXCR, one entry per CDR3 protein. The repertoire has under 300,000 distinct CDR3 sequences, roughly 7.2% of them found once; the top ten carry over 0.65%. The sample in question was CD4+ T cells sorted from PBMCs, obtained 15 days after the yellow fever booster vaccination. All receptors come from a man younger than 40 who received the YFV17D yellow fever vaccine. Both conserved end residues are part of each CDR3. D genes are given only for firm matches. Clone size is stated in some rows and not others, as once, few, many or a class when expanded.

d_call j_call v_call clone_size cdr3_aa cdr3_nt
NA TRBJ1-5 TRBV5-1 few CASSLEGMSSQPQHF TGCGCCAGCAGCTTGGAAGGGATGAGCTCCCAGCCCCAGCATTTT
NA TRBJ2-3 TRBV29-1 NA CSVKVGTDTQYF TGCAGCGTAAAGGTGGGAACAGATACGCAGTATTTT
NA TRBJ1-3 TRBV4-2 NA CASSRADSGNTIYF TGTGCCAGCAGCCGAGCCGACTCTGGAAACACCATATATTTT
NA TRBJ1-5 TRBV20-1 NA CSALPGPNQPQHF TGCAGTGCGTTACCCGGGCCCAATCAGCCCCAGCATTTT
TRBD2 TRBJ2-5 TRBV7-2 NA CASSPGTAGGAQYF TGTGCCAGCAGTCCCGGGACGGCCGGGGGGGCCCAGTACTTC
NA TRBJ2-7 TRBV21-1 few CASSTRGLKYEQYF TGTGCCAGCAGCACCAGGGGGCTAAAATACGAGCAGTACTTC
TRBD2 TRBJ2-2 TRBV19 few CASFWTWAGGTGELFF TGTGCCAGTTTCTGGACTTGGGCGGGAGGCACCGGGGAGCTGTTTTTT
NA TRBJ2-7 TRBV5-4 few CASSLDLTGSYEQYF TGTGCCAGCAGCTTGGATCTAACGGGGTCCTACGAGCAGTACTTC
NA TRBJ1-4 TRBV7-9 few CASSNTFATNEKLFF TGTGCCAGCAGCAATACGTTCGCAACTAATGAAAAACTGTTTTTT
TRBD1 TRBJ2-4 TRBV28 many CASSRGQIAKNIQYF TGTGCCAGCAGCCGGGGACAGATAGCCAAAAACATTCAGTACTTC
TRBD1 TRBJ2-3 TRBV12-3/TRBV12-4 NA CASSTPDRGLTDTQYF TGTGCCAGCAGCACCCCCGACAGGGGGTTAACAGATACGCAGTATTTT
TRBD1 TRBJ1-5 TRBV28 few CASSSPDRGQEPQHF TGTGCCAGCAGTTCTCCGGACAGGGGACAGGAGCCCCAGCATTTT
NA TRBJ1-1 TRBV14 few CASSQAIWDAEAFF TGTGCCAGCAGCCAAGCAATTTGGGACGCTGAAGCTTTCTTT
NA TRBJ1-1 TRBV30 few CACGRAKTEAFF TGTGCCTGTGGGAGGGCGAAGACTGAAGCTTTCTTT
NA TRBJ2-3 TRBV28 NA CASSLWPDTQYF TGTGCCAGCAGTTTATGGCCAGATACGCAGTATTTT
NA TRBJ1-5 TRBV5-1 many CASSLFPDQPQHF TGCGCCAGCAGCTTGTTCCCAGATCAGCCCCAGCATTTT
NA TRBJ2-7 TRBV29-1 NA CSVVERAERTYEQYF TGCAGCGTTGTTGAGCGCGCGGAGAGGACCTACGAGCAGTACTTC
NA TRBJ1-6 TRBV2 many CASSEQARVNSPLHF TGTGCCAGCAGTGAACAGGCTCGGGTTAATTCACCCCTCCACTTT
NA TRBJ2-7 TRBV19 few CASSTGRTTISYEQYF TGTGCCAGCAGTACGGGGCGGACAACAATATCCTACGAGCAGTACTTC
TRBD2 TRBJ2-1 TRBV9 NA CASSVDAGVITEQFF TGTGCCAGCAGCGTAGATGCGGGAGTCATCACTGAGCAGTTCTTC
NA TRBJ2-1 TRBV4-3 few CASSQVRVNEQFF TGCGCCAGCAGCCAAGTCCGCGTAAATGAGCAGTTCTTC
TRBD2 TRBJ2-1 TRBV29-1 NA CSAERLLAGVRNEQFF TGCAGCGCTGAACGGCTCCTAGCGGGAGTCCGGAATGAGCAGTTCTTC
NA TRBJ2-5 TRBV7-8 NA CASSSPGETQYF TGTGCCAGCAGCTCACCGGGGGAGACCCAGTACTTC
NA TRBJ2-7 TRBV5-4 few CASSPGLVVEQYF TGTGCCAGCAGCCCCGGTTTAGTTGTCGAGCAGTACTTC
TRBD2 TRBJ2-2 TRBV20-1 few CSARGLSSGRGTGELFF TGCAGTGCTAGAGGACTTTCTAGCGGGAGAGGTACCGGGGAGCTGTTTTTT
NA TRBJ2-1 TRBV6-2/TRBV6-3 NA CASSVFTGRYNEQFF TGTGCCAGCAGTGTCTTTACAGGCCGCTACAATGAGCAGTTCTTC
TRBD2 TRBJ2-3 TRBV12-3/TRBV12-4 NA CASSRGLAGGRDTQYF TGTGCCAGCAGCCGCGGACTAGCGGGAGGCCGAGATACGCAGTATTTT
NA TRBJ2-1 TRBV11-3 few CASSPSPTGLNEQFF TGTGCCAGCAGCCCTAGCCCAACGGGACTCAATGAGCAGTTCTTC
TRBD2 TRBJ2-7 TRBV12-3/TRBV12-4 many CASSLGGRAGEQYF TGTGCCAGCAGTTTAGGTGGGAGGGCCGGTGAGCAGTACTTC
TRBD1 TRBJ2-7 TRBV12-3/TRBV12-4 few CASSLGQGRSSYEQYF TGTGCCAGCAGCCTAGGACAGGGTAGGAGCTCCTACGAGCAGTACTTC
NA TRBJ2-3 TRBV6-5 few CASSYGGGPSDTQYF TGTGCCAGCAGTTACGGAGGAGGGCCTTCAGATACGCAGTATTTT
NA TRBJ2-7 TRBV4-3 few CASSQDWGGVEQYF TGCGCCAGCAGCCAAGATTGGGGGGGCGTCGAGCAGTACTTC
NA TRBJ2-1 TRBV7-6 many CASSHMSGEQFF TGTGCCAGCAGCCACATGTCCGGTGAGCAGTTCTTC
NA TRBJ2-1 TRBV9 many CASSVVEGSYNEQFF TGTGCCAGCAGCGTAGTAGAGGGGTCCTACAATGAGCAGTTCTTC
NA TRBJ2-7 TRBV29-1 NA CSVRRSYEQYF TGCAGCGTTCGGAGATCCTACGAGCAGTACTTC
TRBD1 TRBJ2-7 TRBV20-1 NA CSARQGDRVGYEQYF TGCAGTGCTAGGCAGGGGGACAGGGTAGGCTACGAGCAGTACTTC
NA TRBJ2-1 TRBV10-1 few CASSYRARSNEQFF TGCGCCAGCAGCTACAGGGCAAGAAGCAATGAGCAGTTCTTC
NA TRBJ2-3 TRBV6-5 many CASSSRDLRWASTDTQYF TGTGCCAGCAGTTCCCGGGACCTCCGGTGGGCCAGCACAGATACGCAGTATTTT
NA TRBJ2-7 TRBV12-5 many CASGRDRAYEQYF TGTGCTAGTGGGCGGGACAGAGCCTACGAGCAGTACTTC
NA TRBJ2-3 TRBV7-2 few CASSLGWGLTDTQYF TGTGCCAGCAGCTTAGGCTGGGGGCTCACAGATACGCAGTATTTT